These 7 T cell receptor beta chains originate from one sample sequenced in a study of beta chain features in type 1 diabetes. For these TCRs, the target antigens are not known. Study-level results: Among patients with Type 1 diabetes, TCRB CDR3s were moderately but significantly shorter in every one of the four CD4+ subsets.

The investigators reverse transcribed all of the isolated RNA, so they sequenced expressed TCRB transcripts. Generated by immunoSEQ multiplex PCR, the TCRdb table keeps only in-frame clones and is missing some. The profile shows about 650,000 clones, 9.5% to 15% of them singletons. The sample consisted of naive CD4+ T cells from blood. The origin of the receptors is a man younger than 45 with type 1 diabetes.

The chain links TRBV18 to TRBJ2-5, with D possibly being TRBD1 (5 bases). This CDR3 is 13 amino acids long. Deletions cut 4 bases from V and 2 bases from J, with 8 bases between. The V gene's germline CDR1 is KGHSH and CDR2 LQKENI. The DNA for the CDR3 is TGTGCCAGCTCACGGGGCGAACAAGAGACCCAGTACTTC. Protein sequence: CASSRGEQETQYF.

This clone was recorded a few times. The CDR3 DNA follows: TGTGCCAGCAGTCTTCAGGGTCCCGACATGAATCAGCCCCAGCATTTT. This gives the protein CASSLQGPDMNQPQHF. This chain connects TRBV2 to TRBJ1-5, with a tentative D call TRBD1 (5 bases). This CDR3 has 16 amino acids. The germline gives CDR1 SNHLY, CDR2 FYNNEI. The V gene lost 5 bases and the J gene lost 4 bases, with 18 bases spanning the gap.

This clone was counted between two and nine times. The J gene is TRBJ2-7, the V gene TRBV18; tentative D call: TRBD1 (6 bases). Trimming removed 4 bases at V and 6 bases at J, with 16 bases between. The germline V gene has CDR1 KGHSH and CDR2 LQKENI. The CDR3 runs 14 residues. The CDR3 loop is CASSQTGTAREQYF. In DNA form, the CDR3 reads TGTGCCAGCTCACAAACAGGGACCGCCCGCGAGCAGTACTTC.

The chain joins TRBV10-3 to TRBJ1-5; the match to TRBD1 covers 9 bases. CDR1 is ENHRY, CDR2 SYGVKD, per germline. This CDR3 is 13 amino acids long. After removal of 8 bases from V and 5 bases from J, the junction contained 4 bases not matched to a gene. In nucleotides, the CDR3 is TGTGCCATCGGACAGGGGTTAGATCAGCCCCAGCATTTT. It encodes CAIGQGLDQPQHF.

This clone was seen only a few times. This sequence joins TRBV7-9 and TRBJ1-1; no clear D. This CDR3 comprises 12 residues. Germline V gene data show CDR1 as SEHNR and CDR2 as FQNEAQ (reference sequence). V was pared by 0 bases and J by 9 bases, with 8 bases between. CDR3 loop: CASSLAGRQAFF. DNA for the CDR3: TGTGCCAGCAGCTTAGCGGGCAGACAAGCTTTCTTT.

This clone was counted only a few times. This chain uses TRBV7-2 with TRBJ2-1; D is unclear. Trimming removed 1 base from V and 5 bases from J, with 3 bases in between. Germline values: CDR1 SGHTA, CDR2 FQGNSA. The CDR3 consists of 12 residues. The chain's CDR3 is CASSLVNNEQFF. The DNA for the CDR3 is TGTGCCAGCAGCTTAGTCAACAATGAGCAGTTCTTC.

The CDR3 spells CASSLGTMSYNSPLHF. CDR3 DNA: TGCGCCAGCAGCTTGGGGACAATGAGCTATAATTCACCCCTCCACTTT. V is TRBV5-1 and J is TRBJ1-6, with D possibly TRBD1 on 5 matching bases. Trimming took 0 bases from V and 3 from J, leaving 10 bases between them. The CDR3 totals 16 residues. Germline assignment: CDR1 SGHRS and CDR2 YFSETQ.